This T cell receptor (beta chain) was captured in a study of CD8 T cells in Susac syndrome. cDNA came from about 0.46 to 1 ug RNA primed by random hexamers. MiXCR, run by TCRdb on the immunoSEQ multiplex PCR reads, gives a single entry per CDR3 protein. Here the sample spans 150,000 to 190,000 distinct CDR3 sequences, just under 95% being singletons. V lost 3 bases, J lost 2 bases, and 3 bases stayed unmatched. Germline CDR1 and CDR2: PRHDT and FYEKMQ (reference sequence). This CDR3 has 14 amino acids. The receptor comes from a human donor with multiple sclerosis. The specimen was CD8+ T cells from PBMCs. This chain uses TRBV13 with TRBJ2-7; TRBD2 aligns across 8 bases. The CDR3 protein is CASSFGGGTYEQYF. The DNA of the CDR3 is TGTGCCAGCAGCTTCGGGGGGGGCACCTACGAGCAGTACTTC.